This is a list of T cell receptor beta chains from one sample in a study of control samples from healthy donors and cancer patients. TCRdb's copy holds only in-frame clones and misses some; the assay was immunoSEQ multiplex PCR. This table holds roughly 160,000 clones, roughly 94% found once. Sequencing was done on a sample of PBMCs. All receptors come from a man in his 60s with colorectal cancer. Both conserved end residues are part of each CDR3. A D gene is named only where the DNA matches it firmly. The listing skips clone size in some rows; elsewhere it reads once, few, many or a size class.

size	D	V	J	CDR3	DNA
-	-	TRBV5-6	TRBJ1-6	CASSLEQGPNSPLHF	TGTGCCAGCAGCTTGGAACAGGGCCCAAATTCACCCCTCCACTTT
-	TRBD1	TRBV19	TRBJ1-2	CASSPGQALGYTF	TGTGCCAGTAGTCCCGGACAGGCTTTGGGCTACACCTTC
-	TRBD1	TRBV28	TRBJ1-1	CASRSQGAGAFF	TGTGCCAGCAGGTCTCAGGGGGCAGGAGCTTTCTTT
-	TRBD1	TRBV2	TRBJ1-1	CASSERAGGGKAFF	TGTGCCAGCAGTGAAAGGGCAGGGGGCGGGAAAGCTTTCTTT
-	-	TRBV21-1	TRBJ1-5	CASSKNGQGKQPQHF	TGTGCCAGCAGCAAAAACGGACAGGGAAAACAGCCCCAGCATTTT
-	TRBD1	TRBV5-1	TRBJ1-1	CASSSQGASTEAFF	TGCGCCAGCAGCTCCCAGGGGGCGAGTACTGAAGCTTTCTTT
-	TRBD1	TRBV19	TRBJ1-5	CASSPLWDRGYSNQPQHF	TGTGCCAGTAGTCCCCTCTGGGACAGGGGTTATAGCAATCAGCCCCAGCATTTT
-	-	TRBV11-3	TRBJ2-1	CASSFLPPYNEQFF	TGTGCCAGCAGCTTTCTACCCCCATACAATGAGCAGTTCTTC
once	-	TRBV30	TRBJ1-1	CAWSAGGTEAFF	TGTGCCTGGAGTGCGGGGGGCACTGAAGCTTTCTTT
-	TRBD2	TRBV6-5	TRBJ2-1	CASGLGTSGDNEQFF	TGTGCCAGCGGCCTCGGGACTAGCGGGGACAATGAGCAGTTCTTC
-	-	TRBV10-1	TRBJ2-3	CASSERNTQYF	TGCGCCAGCAGTGAACGGAATACGCAGTATTTT
-	TRBD1	TRBV4-1	TRBJ1-4	CASSQDREGAHEKLFF	TGCGCCAGCAGCCAAGATCGAGAGGGGGCCCACGAAAAACTGTTTTTT
-	-	TRBV27	TRBJ1-1	CASSLEAFF	TGTGCCAGCAGCCTTGAAGCTTTCTTT
-	-	TRBV9	TRBJ1-1	CASSADMGFSGTEAFF	TGTGCCAGCAGCGCCGACATGGGATTCTCGGGGACTGAAGCTTTCTTT
-	-	TRBV2	TRBJ1-5	CASTEGLNQPQHF	TGTGCCAGCACCGAAGGGCTAAATCAGCCCCAGCATTTT
-	-	TRBV7-8	TRBJ2-7	CASSLELGSSYEQYF	TGTGCCAGCAGCTTAGAATTGGGTAGCTCCTACGAGCAGTACTTC
few	-	TRBV5-1	TRBJ2-7	CASSLEGDEQYF	TGCGCCAGCAGCTTGGAAGGGGACGAGCAGTACTTC
-	-	TRBV7-2	TRBJ1-6	CASSLLGDHNSPLHF	TGTGCCAGCAGCTTACTGGGGGACCATAATTCACCCCTCCACTTT
-	-	TRBV7-9	TRBJ2-7	CASSSRDYEQYF	TGTGCCAGCAGCTCCCGGGACTACGAGCAGTACTTC
few	-	TRBV19	TRBJ1-5	CASTQINQPQHF	TGTGCCAGTACCCAGATCAATCAGCCCCAGCATTTT
-	TRBD1	TRBV3-1/TRBV3-2	TRBJ1-6	CASSQGLGGQGGSPLHF	TGTGCCAGCAGCCAAGGGTTGGGGGGACAGGGAGGTTCACCCCTCCACTTT
-	-	TRBV7-9	TRBJ1-1	CASSLDRANTEAFF	TGTGCCAGCAGCTTAGACAGGGCGAACACTGAAGCTTTCTTT
-	-	TRBV19	TRBJ2-2	CASSIVGATGELFF	TGTGCCAGTAGTATTGTAGGAGCCACCGGGGAGCTGTTTTTT
-	-	TRBV3-1/TRBV3-2	TRBJ1-3	CASSQVGRLSGNTIYF	TGTGCCAGCAGCCAAGTTGGGCGCCTCTCTGGAAACACCATATATTTT
-	-	TRBV9	TRBJ2-7	CASSVESGLNYEQYF	TGTGCCAGCAGCGTAGAGTCGGGTCTAAACTACGAGCAGTACTTC
-	-	TRBV7-6	TRBJ2-2	CASSPQGGNSGELFF	TGTGCCAGCAGCCCCCAGGGGGGTAACTCCGGGGAGCTGTTTTTT
-	TRBD1	TRBV6-1	TRBJ1-4	CASSEGGQGNEKLFF	TGTGCCAGCAGTGAAGGGGGACAGGGAAATGAAAAACTGTTTTTT
-	-	TRBV30	TRBJ2-1	CAWRRGTEQFF	TGTGCCTGGAGGCGAGGGACTGAGCAGTTCTTC
once	-	TRBV19	TRBJ1-5	CASSIAHSAYSNQPQHF	TGTGCCAGTAGTATAGCCCATTCCGCTTATAGCAATCAGCCCCAGCATTTT
-	TRBD2	TRBV9	TRBJ2-7	CASSVAWGGYEQYF	TGTGCCAGCAGCGTAGCTTGGGGGGGCTACGAGCAGTACTTC
-	-	TRBV10-2	TRBJ1-6	CASSVTWINSPLHF	TGCGCCAGCAGTGTAACGTGGATTAATTCACCCCTCCACTTT
-	TRBD2	TRBV10-3	TRBJ2-7	CAISNSGGPYEQYF	TGTGCCATCAGCAACAGCGGGGGCCCCTACGAGCAGTACTTC
once	-	TRBV25-1	TRBJ2-7	CASSEFGEIGEQYF	TGTGCCAGCAGTGAATTCGGGGAAATTGGCGAGCAGTACTTC
-	-	TRBV10-1	TRBJ2-3	CASSGRTLGDTQYF	TGCGCCAGCAGTGGTCGGACATTGGGAGATACGCAGTATTTT
-	-	TRBV24-1	TRBJ1-1	CATSAGGGREAFF	TGTGCCACCAGTGCCGGGGGGGGTCGGGAAGCTTTCTTT
-	-	TRBV19	TRBJ1-3	CAGGSGNTIYF	TGTGCCGGGGGATCTGGAAACACCATATATTTT
-	-	TRBV29-1	TRBJ1-5	CSVGTDNQPQHF	TGCAGCGTTGGGACAGACAATCAGCCCCAGCATTTT
-	-	TRBV9	TRBJ2-2	CASSRTTANTGELFF	TGTGCCAGCAGCCGTACGACCGCGAACACCGGGGAGCTGTTTTTT
-	TRBD1	TRBV5-1	TRBJ2-5	CASSLASFSRQGGQETQYF	TGCGCCAGCAGCTTGGCTTCTTTCTCGAGACAGGGTGGTCAAGAGACCCAGTACTTC
-	-	TRBV21-1	TRBJ2-4	CASSKVGSFIAKNIQYF	TGTGCCAGCAGCAAAGTGGGCAGTTTTATAGCCAAAAACATTCAGTACTTC
-	-	TRBV6-5	TRBJ2-3	CASSCGLSISTDTQYF	TGTGCCAGCAGTTGCGGATTAAGTATTAGCACAGATACGCAGTATTTT
-	TRBD1	TRBV7-9	TRBJ2-1	CASSLGQGRSYNEQFF	TGTGCCAGCAGCCTAGGACAGGGACGATCCTACAATGAGCAGTTCTTC
-	-	TRBV5-4	TRBJ1-2	CASSLARENGYTF	TGTGCCAGCAGCTTGGCTAGGGAAAACGGCTACACCTTC
-	-	TRBV27	TRBJ1-5	CASSFNEGSNQPQHF	TGTGCCAGCAGTTTTAATGAAGGAAGCAATCAGCCCCAGCATTTT
-	-	TRBV28	TRBJ1-3	CASRPPPGSGNTIYF	TGTGCCAGCCGTCCCCCTCCAGGGTCTGGAAACACCATATATTTT
-	-	TRBV4-1	TRBJ1-1	CASSQGGWGTEAFF	TGCGCCAGCAGCCAAGGGGGCTGGGGCACTGAAGCTTTCTTT
-	-	TRBV6-2/TRBV6-3	TRBJ1-1	CASSYWGAGVGAFF	TGTGCCAGCAGTTACTGGGGGGCCGGGGTTGGAGCTTTCTTT
few	TRBD2	TRBV6-5	TRBJ2-3	CASSYTGLDTQYF	TGTGCCAGCAGTTACACCGGACTAGACACGCAGTATTTT
-	TRBD1	TRBV6-1	TRBJ1-2	CASSEVGAGGLGYTF	TGTGCCAGCAGTGAAGTCGGGGCAGGGGGCTTAGGCTACACCTTC